This TCR beta chain was sequenced in a study of vaccination and CD4 T cells after COVID-19. Overall study: Four females and six males made up the convalescents, with two Hispanic. Each person enrolled got two BNT162b2 or mRNA-1273 vaccine doses.

This clonotype has more than one count but fewer than ten. Its target is not known. Sequencing of DNA taken from cultured CD4+ T cells relied on the Oncomine TCR Beta short-read assay. TCRdb processed the PCR reads anew with MiXCR; each CDR3 protein has one entry. The sample lists roughly 22,000 distinct CDR3 sequences; around a third were seen once. V was pared by 7 bases and J by 4 bases, with 16 bases between. The CDR3 loop spans 14 amino acids. Germline CDR1 is SNHLY and CDR2 is FYNNEI. Indicated treatment: roughly ten-day PBMC culture with coronavirus spike peptide pools or control peptides (ViraFEST assay).

Material for sequencing was cultured CD4+ T cells from blood. The V gene is TRBV2, the J gene TRBJ1-2, with TRBD1 as a possible D gene (6 bases). The origin of this receptor is a human donor with COVID-19. CDR3 residues: CASNKDRLSYGYTF. CDR3 nucleotides: TGTGCCAGCAATAAAGACAGGTTGAGCTATGGCTACACCTTC. The full variable domain, completed using reference TRBV2 and TRBJ1-2, is EPEVTQTPSHQVTQMGQEVILRCVPISNHLYFYWYRQILGQKVEFLVSFYNNEISEKSEIFDDQFSVERPDGSNFTLKIRSTKLEDSAMYFCASNKDRLSYGYTFGSGTRLTVV.